This T cell receptor (beta chain) was identified during a study of blood T cell repertoires in COVID-19. Study details: Donors in the United States, Italy and Spain gave samples during acute or convalescent COVID-19. PBMCs, B-cell-depleted T cells, or T cells were the source of the cDNA or gDNA that made up the material.

This table comes from immunoSEQ multiplex PCR, and its TCRdb copy is limited to in-frame clones, with some not included. The repertoire holds some 160,000 clones, with roughly 86% as singletons. This clone was observed once. Losses at the gene ends were 1 base for V and 3 bases for J; bases not matched to a gene: 4. Germline V gene sequence: CDR1 LGHDT, CDR2 YNNKEL (reference sequence). The length of the CDR3 is 15 residues. The sequenced sample was peripheral blood. This sequence was found in a woman aged 80 or older with COVID-19, enrolled during active disease. The J gene is TRBJ2-5, the V gene TRBV3-1 (or the pseudogene TRBV3-2), with TRBD2 identical over 8 bases. The DNA of the CDR3 is TGTGCCAGCAGCCAAGGTGCGGGAGGAAAAGAGACCCAGTACTTC. Its protein is CASSQGAGGKETQYF.